The entry that follows covers one T cell receptor beta chain sequence. Its antigen remains undetermined. Per-nucleotide qualities are absent, and no much larger clonotype sits a single base away. Trimming leaves V shorter by 4 bases and J shorter by 5 bases, with the junction holding 9 bases beyond the gene matches. The germline V gene encodes CDR1 SGHAT and CDR2 FQNNGV. The cysteine opens and the phenylalanine closes a CDR3 of 16 amino acids. Solely the CDR3 DNA is kept, with 48 bases framed from the first base. This specimen belongs to a study of blood T cell repertoires in COVID-19 (TCRdb year 2020). Study-wide context: Samples covering the acute and convalescent phases of COVID-19 were provided by collaborators in the United States, Italy and Spain. The prospective study material was composed of cDNA or gDNA derived from T cells, B-cell-depleted T cells, or PBMCs. Deeply sampled blood TCRbeta repertoires from subjects exposed to, actively infected with, or recovered from COVID-19 were included in the dataset. The repertoires were made available in a free public database intended to serve as a resource for research on the immune response to SARS-CoV-2. Samples were obtained from the ongoing ImmuneRACE study (first 160 participants) and from 1,254 subjects provided by 6 global collaborators. Nearly every sample came with metadata listing a de-identified subject ID, COVID-19 status, age in years and sex. Where available, HLA class I and class II types were obtained from metadata supplied by the sample provider rather than from assay-based typing.

Whole blood was collected in K2EDTA tubes by collaborating institutions according to the institutions' own protocols. For TCRbeta analysis, collaborators shipped samples in one of three forms: frozen whole blood, isolated PBMCs, or DNA extracted from either of those sample types. The investigation overall reported the following: How much clinical and demographic metadata was included differed by source and by participant, and the metadata was provided uncurated.

The immunoSEQ Assay, a bias-controlled multiplex PCR, was used to amplify TCRbeta CDR3 regions from genomic DNA. The paper's processing steps were these. The number of nucleated cells in each sample was estimated from the amplification of reference gene primers within the assay. Sequence reads were collapsed and filtered to measure the absolute abundance of every unique TCRbeta CDR3 rearrangement. Productive Simpson clonality was computed per sample as the square root of Simpson's diversity index over productive rearrangements. Entries here come from immuneACCESS through TCRdb and include only in-frame sequences with V and J called. Some clones fail to appear in such tables; in the studies checked, an unresolved V gene covers under half of the shortfall, and the cause of the remainder is unknown. V and J calls plus clone size are reproduced from that table; the DNA served to infer D and trimming. The sample contains 150,000 to 200,000 clones, approximately 91% of them found a single time. The ten largest clones capture roughly 2.2% of the sample.

Sample: peripheral blood. This clonotype was obtained from a man aged 65-85 years with active or convalescent COVID-19. The rearranged segments are TRBV11-2 and TRBJ2-3; 10 central nucleotides agree with TRBD2. The nucleotide sequence reads as follows: TGTGCCAGCAGCTCCCCACAGCGGGAGGGCCAAGATACGCAGTATTTT. It codes for CASSSPQREGQDTQYF.